These T cell receptor beta chains were read from a single sample in a study of blood T cell repertoires in COVID-19. Clones were sequenced by immunoSEQ multiplex PCR, and TCRdb holds only the in-frame ones, with some missing. The profile shows some 170,000 clones, over 80% of them singletons. Material for sequencing was peripheral blood. Receptor source: a woman of 80 years or more with active or convalescent COVID-19. Both conserved end residues are part of each CDR3. D genes are given only for firm matches. Only some rows state a clone size, as once, few, many or a class for expanded clones.

clone_size,v_call,d_call,j_call,cdr3_nt,cdr3_aa
NA,TRBV7-2,NA,TRBJ2-7,TGTGCCAGCAGCCCTTCTGGGGCGATGTACGAGCAGTACTTC,CASSPSGAMYEQYF
NA,TRBV3-1/TRBV3-2,TRBD1,TRBJ1-1,TGTGCCAGCAGCCTGGGACAGGTGAACACTGAAGCTTTCTTT,CASSLGQVNTEAFF
NA,TRBV12-5,TRBD1,TRBJ1-2,TGTGCTAGTGGCCTCGGTGACAGGGAAGGCTACACCTTC,CASGLGDREGYTF
few,TRBV15,NA,TRBJ2-7,TGTGCCACCAGCAGAGGTAGAGGGGAGGACGAGCAGTACTTC,CATSRGRGEDEQYF
once,TRBV24-1,TRBD1,TRBJ2-2,TGTGCCACCAGTGACGGGGACAGGAGCCTCGGGGAGCTGTTTTTT,CATSDGDRSLGELFF
NA,TRBV3-1/TRBV3-2,NA,TRBJ1-4,TGTGCCAGCAGCCGAGGACAAAGAAGTGAAAAACTGTTTTTT,CASSRGQRSEKLFF
NA,TRBV5-1,TRBD1,TRBJ2-7,TGCGCCAGCAGCCAGGGACAGTCCGACGAGCAGTACTTC,CASSQGQSDEQYF
NA,TRBV12-3/TRBV12-4,NA,TRBJ2-7,TGTGCCAGCAGTTCCGCCCGGTACGAGCAGTACTTC,CASSSARYEQYF
NA,TRBV6-2/TRBV6-3,TRBD1,TRBJ1-1,TGTGCCAGCAGTTCCACAGGGGTGTCTTGGAACACTGAAGCTTTCTTT,CASSSTGVSWNTEAFF
NA,TRBV11-2,NA,TRBJ1-6,TGTGCCAGCAGCTTACCCGGGACTTACCGGAGCTCCTATAATTCACCCCTCCACTTT,CASSLPGTYRSSYNSPLHF
NA,TRBV5-8,NA,TRBJ2-7,TGTGCCAGCAGCTGGACGACAGGGCAGTACTTC,CASSWTTGQYF
NA,TRBV4-3,NA,TRBJ1-1,TGCGCCAGCAGCCAAGATACAGCCTTGAACACTGAAGCTTTCTTT,CASSQDTALNTEAFF
NA,TRBV5-6,NA,TRBJ1-1,TGTGCCAGCAGCTTTCGGACGGGGGGCGCACGATACACTGAAGCTTTCTTT,CASSFRTGGARYTEAFF
few,TRBV19,NA,TRBJ2-7,TGTGCCAGTAGTACCCAGGGGCAGGGATTCTACGAGCAGTACTTC,CASSTQGQGFYEQYF
NA,TRBV5-1,TRBD1,TRBJ1-6,TGCGCCAGCAGCTTGGAGGGGGCGGGAAATTCACCCCTCCACTTT,CASSLEGAGNSPLHF
NA,TRBV2,NA,TRBJ2-6,TGTGCCAGCAGTTTTTCCGGGTTGGCCGTAGTATCTGGGGCCAACGTCCTGACTTTC,CASSFSGLAVVSGANVLTF
once,TRBV7-2,NA,TRBJ1-2,TGTGCCAGCAGCTCTTCAGGGCGCGGCTACACCTTC,CASSSSGRGYTF
NA,TRBV6-5,NA,TRBJ2-1,TGTGCCAGCAGCTTTCCGGGAAGAACTAATGAGCAGTTCTTC,CASSFPGRTNEQFF
NA,TRBV27,NA,TRBJ1-6,TGTGCCAGCAGTTTATCGGCGGGGGAAAAGCCTTCACCCCTCCACTTT,CASSLSAGEKPSPLHF
once,TRBV10-3,NA,TRBJ2-3,TGTGCCATCAGTGAGGACAGCGCCACAGATACGCAGTATTTT,CAISEDSATDTQYF
once,TRBV18,NA,TRBJ1-2,TGTGCCAGCTCACCGTCGTTAGAAGGGGACTATGGCTACACCTTC,CASSPSLEGDYGYTF
NA,TRBV30,TRBD1,TRBJ2-2,TGTGCCTGGAGTGGACAGGGGGCCGGGGCCGGGGAGCTGTTTTTT,CAWSGQGAGAGELFF
NA,TRBV11-2,TRBD1,TRBJ1-4,TGTGCCAGCAGCTTTATCTCGACAGGGGGTAATGAAAAACTGTTTTTT,CASSFISTGGNEKLFF
NA,TRBV6-5,NA,TRBJ1-1,TGTGCCAGCAGTTACCGGGGGGATTTAGGTTACACTGAAGCTTTCTTT,CASSYRGDLGYTEAFF
medium-sized,TRBV6-5,TRBD1,TRBJ1-2,TGTGCCAGCAGTTACTCGATTGGGACAGGTTATGGCTACACCTTC,CASSYSIGTGYGYTF
NA,TRBV6-5,NA,TRBJ2-3,TGTGCCAGCAGAACTAGTTATACGCAGTATTTT,CASRTSYTQYF
NA,TRBV7-8,NA,TRBJ2-5,TGTGCCAGCAGCCGGACCAACCTAGGAGAGACCCAGTACTTC,CASSRTNLGETQYF
NA,TRBV6-5,TRBD1,TRBJ1-1,TGTGCCAGCAGCCATGGACAGGTGGGCACTGAAGCTTTCTTT,CASSHGQVGTEAFF
NA,TRBV4-3,TRBD2,TRBJ2-1,TGCGCCAGCAGCCAGCACCGGGACTACTTCTACAATGAGCAGTTCTTC,CASSQHRDYFYNEQFF
NA,TRBV5-4,TRBD1,TRBJ2-2,TGTGCCAGCAGCTTGACAGGGGTTGACACCGGGGAGCTGTTTTTT,CASSLTGVDTGELFF
NA,TRBV19,TRBD1,TRBJ1-6,TGTGCCAGTACCCCCTCGGGGACAGGGTATAATTCACCCCTCCACTTT,CASTPSGTGYNSPLHF
NA,TRBV7-9,NA,TRBJ2-2,TGTGCCAGCAGCTCCCGGGACTCCAACACCGGGGAGCTGTTTTTT,CASSSRDSNTGELFF
NA,TRBV9,NA,TRBJ2-5,TGTGCCAGCAGCCCCCCCGGGACAGGAGCGGGGAAAGAGACCCAGTACTTC,CASSPPGTGAGKETQYF
NA,TRBV5-4,TRBD2,TRBJ2-3,TGTGCCAGCAGCTCCGGGGGGGCAAAAGATACGCAGTATTTT,CASSSGGAKDTQYF